The next 5 T cell receptor beta chains were all read from a single sample in a study of blood T cells in healthy people across ages. The authors ran a second PCR of 7 to 11 cycles using a sample-barcoded 5' primer and a J-beta primer mix. TCRdb analysed the 5' RACE reads with MiXCR anew, one entry per CDR3 protein. The sample lists 1,500,000 or so distinct CDR3 sequences; around 59% were seen once. Specimen: blood. These receptors came from a man younger than 35 in good health.

V and J are TRBV4-2 and TRBJ2-2, with 9 nucleotides matching TRBD2. Germline V gene lookup returns CDR1 LGHNA and CDR2 YNFKEQ. Trimming removed 0 bases from V and 5 bases from J; junction bases left unmatched: 4. The CDR3 has 16 amino acids. CDR3 DNA: TGTGCCAGCAGCCAAGATGGCACTAGCGGGACCGGGGAGCTGTTTTTT. This gives the protein CASSQDGTSGTGELFF.

The chain uses TRBV6-1 and TRBJ2-3; TRBD2 aligns across 9 bases. The CDR3 length is 16 residues. Germline V gene data show CDR1 as MNHNS and CDR2 as SASEGT. Trimming cost V 8 bases and J 3 bases; bases outside gene matches: 12. Written as DNA, the CDR3 is TGTGCCAGCCCTCGACTAGCGGAAATGGGGACAGATACGCAGTATTTT. Translation: CASPRLAEMGTDTQYF.

This rearrangement joins TRBV12-3 or TRBV12-4 to TRBJ2-7, with no clear D. CDR3 length: 11 residues. V was clipped by 5 bases and J by 6 bases, with 8 bases between them. The CDR3 protein is CASSRRLEQYF. In nucleotides, the CDR3 is TGTGCCAGCAGTAGGCGTCTCGAGCAGTACTTC.

The chain couples TRBV4-3 to TRBJ1-1; 7 bases line up with TRBD1. The germline V gene encodes CDR1 LGHNA and CDR2 YSLEER. The CDR3 consists of 14 residues. J gave up 4 bases and V 4 bases, and 6 bases lay outside the gene matches. CDR3 sequence: CASSRTGTVTEAFF. For the CDR3, the DNA is TGCGCCAGCAGCCGAACCGGGACAGTCACTGAAGCTTTCTTT.

This clonotype was observed many times. This chain joins TRBV29-1 and TRBJ2-7; weak D call: TRBD1 (5 bases). There are 13 residues in the CDR3. Germline V gene sequence: CDR1 SQVTM, CDR2 ANQGSEA. With 5 bases removed from V and 3 bases from J, the gap between germline ends came to 14 bases. CDR3 DNA: TGCAGCGTTTGCCATGGGGCAGACTACGAGCAGTACTTC. Residues: CSVCHGADYEQYF.